The next 26 T cell receptor beta chains were all read from a single sample in a study of neurological immune-mediated disorders. TCRdb fed the 5' RACE reads into MiXCR, producing one record per CDR3 protein. The sample lists 40,000 or so distinct CDR3 sequences, approximately 13% occurring once. Time point reported: longitudinal time-point 3. Material for sequencing was PBMCs. Receptors originate from a man aged 30-40 years in good health.

CDR3 nucleotides: TGTGCCAGCTCACCAGGCAGCGACCGCTATGACGAGCAGTACTTC. Translated, it gives CASSPGSDRYDEQYF. The chain employs TRBV18 and TRBJ2-7; D gene ambiguous. V lost 2 bases to trimming and J lost 5 bases, with 16 bases between them. CDR3 length: 15 amino acids. Germline V gene sequence: CDR1 KGHSH, CDR2 LQKENI. Full variable domain (remainder filled in from reference TRBV18 and TRBJ2-7): NAGVMQNPRHLVRRRGQEARLRCSPMKGHSHVYWYRQLPEEGLKFMVYLQKENIIDESGMPKERFSAEFPKEGPSILRIQQVVRGDSAAYFCASSPGSDRYDEQYFGPGTRLTVT.

This clonotype has a count of ten or more. The genes are TRBV28 and TRBJ2-7, with D possibly being TRBD1 (5 bases). CDR1 MDHEN and CDR2 SYDVKM come from the germline V gene. This CDR3 comprises 14 residues. Trimming stripped 4 bases from V and 2 bases from J, with 12 bases between. The chain's CDR3 is CASSSPDSAYEQYF. As DNA, the CDR3 is TGTGCCAGCAGTTCACCAGACAGTGCCTACGAGCAGTACTTC.

This clonotype was counted at least ten times. The chain combines TRBV12-3 or TRBV12-4 with TRBJ2-1; the match to TRBD2 covers 14 bases. This CDR3 spans 15 amino acids. With 5 bases clipped from V and 6 bases from J, the junction kept 3 bases outside the gene matches. CDR3 sequence: CASSPGLAGVNEQFF. CDR3 DNA sequence: TGTGCCAGCAGTCCGGGACTAGCGGGAGTCAATGAGCAGTTCTTC.

This clonotype was counted ten times or more. V usage is TRBV24-1 and J usage is TRBJ1-5, with 8 nucleotides matching TRBD1. The CDR3 has 17 residues. Germline lookup yields CDR1 KGHDR and CDR2 SFDVKD. J lost 1 base, V lost 5 bases, and 9 bases had no gene match. CDR3 loop: CATSVSSGGNSNQPQHF. In DNA, the CDR3 is TGTGCCACCAGTGTCAGTTCAGGGGGCAACAGCAATCAGCCCCAGCATTTT.

This clonotype was detected ten times or more. J is TRBJ2-1 and V is TRBV7-8; D unresolved. Looked up from germline, CDR1 is SGHVS and CDR2 is FQNEAQ. The CDR3 spans 11 residues. Trimming pared 3 bases from V and 10 bases from J, leaving 7 bases between. As DNA, the CDR3 is TGTGCCAGCAGCTTGACGGAGGAGCAGTTCTTC. Protein product: CASSLTEEQFF.

This clonotype was observed at least ten times. The CDR3 region has the DNA TGTGCCAGCAGCCCGTTGGGCTCTGGAAACACCATATATTTT. Amino acids: CASSPLGSGNTIYF. The V call is TRBV12-3 or TRBV12-4, the J call TRBJ1-3; D not certain. V lost 6 bases to trimming and J lost 0 bases, with 9 bases between them. The CDR3 extends over 14 amino acids.

In this sample, this clonotype turned up many times. CDR3 amino acids: CSARVSSGSSYEQYF. The CDR3 region has the DNA TGCAGTGCTAGAGTCAGTAGCGGGAGCTCCTACGAGCAGTACTTC. The chain combines TRBV20-1 with TRBJ2-7; TRBD2 agrees at 9 bases. Germline trimming cut 1 base from V and 0 bases from J; bases unmatched to any gene: 4. This CDR3 comprises 15 residues. Per the germline V gene, CDR1 is DFQATT and CDR2 is SNEGSKA (reference sequence).

This clonotype was observed at least ten times. The chain is built from TRBV12-3 or TRBV12-4 and TRBJ2-1; 9 nucleotides align to TRBD2. V trimming: 3 bases; J trimming: 7 bases; junction bases outside the gene matches: 7. The CDR3 length is 15 residues. CDR3 nucleotides: TGTGCCAGCAGTTTTTATAGCGGGAGTGGTAATGAGCAGTTCTTC. Its protein is CASSFYSGSGNEQFF.

The table lists this clonotype with many counts. The CDR3 bases are TGTGCCAGCAAGGGACAGTCCCCGAACACCGGGGAGCTGTTTTTT. As protein: CASKGQSPNTGELFF. The rearrangement uses TRBV28 and TRBJ2-2, with 7 bases identical to TRBD1. The V segment lost 7 bases and the J segment 0 bases; nucleotides outside the gene matches: 5. This CDR3 has 15 residues. The V gene's germline CDR1 is MDHEN and CDR2 SYDVKM.

The rearrangement joins TRBV5-1 to TRBJ1-1; 9 bases agree with TRBD1. The V segment lost 0 bases and the J segment 4 bases; nucleotides outside the gene matches: 13. This CDR3 has 18 amino acids. Germline lookup yields CDR1 SGHRS and CDR2 YFSETQ. The DNA for the CDR3 is TGCGCCAGCAGCTTGGTGTCGAGGGACAGGGTAATGATCACTGAAGCTTTCTTT. Protein sequence: CASSLVSRDRVMITEAFF.

The CDR3 DNA follows: TGCGCCAGCAGACCGGAGGGGACAGGGTTTGATACGCAGTATTTT. Amino acid sequence: CASRPEGTGFDTQYF. V is TRBV5-1 and J is TRBJ2-3, with 9 bases that match TRBD1. The CDR3 covers 15 residues. Germline V gene sequence: CDR1 SGHRS, CDR2 YFSETQ. J gave up 6 bases and V 5 bases, and 10 bases lay outside the gene matches.

This rearrangement joins TRBV24-1 to TRBJ2-3, with D perhaps TRBD2 (6 bases). Germline V gene data show CDR1 as KGHDR and CDR2 as SFDVKD. The CDR3 has 14 residues. V was trimmed by 9 bases and J by 0 bases, leaving 12 bases between them. Written as DNA, the CDR3 is TGTGCCACCCAGGGACTGATTAGCACAGATACGCAGTATTTT. Translated: CATQGLISTDTQYF.

This clonotype occurred many times. The CDR3 DNA sequence: TGTGCCAGCAACACCCCGGGCAGGGGGGGAGAGACCCAGTACTTC. This translates into CASNTPGRGGETQYF. The V call is TRBV2, the J call TRBJ2-5; D may correspond to TRBD1 or TRBD2 (7 bases each). The germline V and J ends were trimmed by 7 bases and 4 bases, with 19 bases remaining between them. Germline loops: CDR1 SNHLY, CDR2 FYNNEI. The CDR3 sequence is 15 residues long.

There are many counts of this clonotype. The chain joins TRBV11-2 to TRBJ2-5; TRBD2 aligns across 11 bases. With 1 base clipped from V and 4 bases from J, the junction kept 11 bases outside the gene matches. The CDR3 covers 18 residues. Germline values: CDR1 SGHAT, CDR2 FQNNGV. CDR3 sequence reads: CASSLVASGRYRGETQYF. The CDR3 coding sequence is TGTGCCAGCAGCTTAGTGGCTAGCGGGAGGTACAGGGGAGAGACCCAGTACTTC. Complete variable domain (other parts from reference TRBV11-2 and TRBJ2-5): EAGVAQSPRYKIIEKRQSVAFWCNPISGHATLYWYQQILGQGPKLLIQFQNNGVVDDSQLPKDRFSAERLKGVDSTLKIQPAKLEDSAVYLCASSLVASGRYRGETQYFGPGTRLLVL.

This clonotype was counted many times. The genes are TRBV20-1 and TRBJ1-5, with TRBD1 identical over 12 bases. Per the germline V gene, CDR1 is DFQATT and CDR2 is SNEGSKA (reference sequence). V was clipped by 3 bases and J by 1 base; unmatched bases: 10. The CDR3 consists of 18 residues. DNA of the CDR3: TGCAGTGCTAGTGTTCCGGGACAGGGGGCCGAGAGCAATCAGCCCCAGCATTTT. Translating gives CSASVPGQGAESNQPQHF.

CDR3 sequence reads: CASRDLKGALHF. The CDR3 DNA reads as TGTGCCAGCAGGGACTTAAAGGGGGCCCTCCACTTT. The genes are TRBV27 and TRBJ1-6; a possible D gene is TRBD1 (6 bases). This CDR3 has 12 amino acids. CDR1 and CDR2 (germline): MNHEY, SMNVEV (reference sequence). V dropped 6 bases and J dropped 14 bases, with 14 bases sitting between them.

The table lists this clonotype with many counts. The V call is TRBV20-1, the J call TRBJ2-1; the D gene is possibly TRBD2 (6 bases). The V end lost 5 bases, the J end lost 6 bases, and 11 bases lay between the germline ends. CDR3 length: 12 amino acids. Germline lookup yields CDR1 DFQATT and CDR2 SNEGSKA (reference sequence). Here the CDR3 DNA reads TGCAGTGCTGGGACTTCGGGCAATGAGCAGTTCTTC. Protein sequence: CSAGTSGNEQFF.

This chain connects TRBV20-1 to TRBJ2-3; D remains ambiguous. Germline V gene sequence: CDR1 DFQATT, CDR2 SNEGSKA (reference sequence). Trimming shortened V by 3 bases and J by 6 bases, and 10 bases separated the two germline ends. This CDR3 contains 12 residues. The CDR3 DNA reads TGCAGTGCTAGCAGACCCGGGGATACGCAGTATTTT. Translating gives CSASRPGDTQYF.

This clonotype was seen a handful of times. The chain is built from TRBV25-1 and TRBJ2-2, with D perhaps TRBD2 (5 bases). Looked up from germline, CDR1 is MGHDK and CDR2 is SYGVNS. This CDR3 has 20 amino acids. The V gene lost 1 base and the J gene lost 0 bases, with 21 bases spanning the gap. The DNA of the CDR3 is TGTGCCAGCAGTGAATTTTTGTGGACTCCCTTCCCGACGAACACCGGGGAGCTGTTTTTT. It is translated as CASSEFLWTPFPTNTGELFF.

This clonotype was seen repeatedly, ten times or more. The CDR3 loop is CASKPGLAPEQYF. The CDR3, as DNA: TGCGCCAGCAAGCCGGGACTAGCTCCCGAGCAGTACTTC. The chain joins TRBV5-1 to TRBJ2-7; 9 nucleotides agree with TRBD2. J lost 6 bases, V lost 6 bases, and 7 bases had no gene match. CDR3 size: 13 residues. Germline loops: CDR1 SGHRS, CDR2 YFSETQ.

Ten or more counts support this clonotype. The rearrangement joins TRBV28 to TRBJ1-2; possibly TRBD1 for D (5 bases). The CDR3 has 14 residues. From germline, CDR1 is MDHEN and CDR2 SYDVKM. The ends were cut back, 9 bases at V and 3 bases at J, with 17 bases in the middle. The CDR3 region is CASSTGNTYYGYTF. DNA for the CDR3: TGTGCCAGTTCCACAGGCAACACCTACTATGGCTACACCTTC.

This clonotype occurred many times. The chain recombines TRBV12-3 or TRBV12-4 with TRBJ2-7; D may be TRBD1 (6 bases). Trimming pared 6 bases from V and 3 bases from J, leaving 18 bases between. The CDR3 runs 15 residues. This CDR3 is CASSGGQLKRYEQYF. CDR3 coding DNA: TGTGCCAGCAGCGGAGGACAGCTAAAACGCTACGAGCAGTACTTC.

At least ten counts were recorded for this clonotype. The rearrangement joins TRBV20-1 to TRBJ1-1; D is ambiguous. CDR1 is DFQATT and CDR2 is SNEGSKA in the germline V gene (reference sequence). This CDR3 is built from 14 residues. Trimming took off 0 bases at V and 4 bases at J, with 12 bases between the two ends. The CDR3 loop is CSARDGRSITEAFF. CDR3 DNA: TGCAGTGCTAGAGACGGAAGGTCGATCACTGAAGCTTTCTTT.

This clonotype was seen ten or more times. The chain recombines TRBV4-2 with TRBJ2-5, with TRBD2 identical over 8 bases. The CDR3 loop spans 17 amino acids. Germline V gene lookup returns CDR1 LGHNA and CDR2 YNFKEQ. With 3 bases clipped from V and 2 bases from J, the junction kept 11 bases outside the gene matches. The CDR3 DNA sequence: TGTGCCAGCAGCCAGTCCTTAGGCGCGGGGGGACAAGAGACCCAGTACTTC. It yields the protein CASSQSLGAGGQETQYF.

CDR3 DNA: TGTGCCAGCTCACCGCTCGAGACAATGAACTATGGCTACACCTTC. Its protein is CASSPLETMNYGYTF. This chain connects TRBV18 to TRBJ1-2; D is unclear. V lost 3 bases and J 2 bases, leaving 13 bases between the germline ends. Germline V gives CDR1 KGHSH, CDR2 LQKENI. The CDR3 contains 15 residues.

The table lists this clonotype with many counts. V usage is TRBV29-1 and J usage is TRBJ2-2, with 7 bases aligning to TRBD1. This CDR3 region has 15 residues. CDR1 is SQVTM and CDR2 is ANQGSEA in the germline V gene. Germline trimming cut 3 bases from V and 2 bases from J; bases unmatched to any gene: 6. In DNA form, the CDR3 reads TGCAGCGTTGAGTCGAGACAGGGTAACACCGGGGAGCTGTTTTTT. Translated: CSVESRQGNTGELFF.